These 21 T cell receptor beta chains share one sample of origin, sequenced in a study of T cell responses to AZD1222 COVID-19 vaccine. Clones were sequenced by immunoSEQ multiplex PCR, and TCRdb holds only the in-frame ones, with some missing. The sample includes about 88,000 clones, around nine tenths seen only once; the top ten take approximately 5%. The sequencing used peripheral blood, collected 28 days after the second AZD1222 dose. Receptors were obtained from an adult who received the AZD1222 COVID-19 vaccine.

Details on this clone: Other DNA sequences of this sample code for an identical CDR3. The genes are TRBV5-1 and TRBJ1-1; D may be TRBD1 (5 bases). V lost 1 base, J lost 1 base, and 8 bases lay in between. Per the germline V gene, CDR1 is SGHRS and CDR2 is YFSETQ. This CDR3 has 14 residues. In DNA, the CDR3 is TGCGCCAGCAGCTTGCAAGGGGCGAACACTGAAGCTTTCTTT. This gives the protein CASSLQGANTEAFF.

This chain uses TRBV6-5 with TRBJ2-7; 9 positions match TRBD2. Losses at the gene ends were 6 bases for V and 5 bases for J; bases not matched to a gene: 11. Germline-derived CDR1 and CDR2 are MNHEY and SVGAGI. This CDR3 has 15 amino acids. The CDR3 sequence is CASRMTNSGGHEQYF. DNA for the CDR3: TGTGCCAGCAGAATGACTAATAGCGGGGGCCACGAGCAGTACTTC.

The chain carries TRBV6-5 and TRBJ2-2; TRBD2 is a possible D gene (6 bases). With 11 bases removed from V and 8 bases from J, the gap between germline ends came to 24 bases. This CDR3 contains 15 residues. Germline-derived CDR1 and CDR2 are MNHEY and SVGAGI. This chain's CDR3 is CAAGGLAGILGELFF. In DNA, the CDR3 is TGTGCCGCTGGAGGGCTGGCGGGCATTCTGGGGGAGCTGTTTTTT.

V usage is TRBV6-2 or TRBV6-3 and J usage is TRBJ2-3; 10 bases are shared with TRBD2. The ends lost 5 bases at V and 4 bases at J; junction bases unmatched: 3. Germline CDR1 is MNHEY and CDR2 is SVGEGT. The CDR3 contains 14 residues. CDR3 loop: CASSPGLASDTQYF. The DNA for the CDR3 is TGTGCCAGCAGTCCGGGACTAGCGTCAGATACGCAGTATTTT.

The genes are TRBV25-1 and TRBJ1-2, with unresolved D. The V end was cut by 3 bases, the J end by 6 bases, with 8 bases between. CDR1 and CDR2 (germline): MGHDK, SYGVNS. There are 12 residues in the CDR3. This CDR3 reads CASSDPSHGYTF. The CDR3 DNA follows: TGTGCCAGCAGTGATCCGTCACATGGCTACACCTTC.

In regard to this clone: The same CDR3 also results from other DNA sequences found in this sample. The chain employs TRBV6-5 and TRBJ1-2; D remains unclear. The CDR3 has 13 residues. CDR1 MNHEY and CDR2 SVGAGI come from the germline V gene. Trimming pared 2 bases from V and 2 bases from J, leaving 6 bases between. The chain's CDR3 is CASSYRQNYGYTF. The CDR3 coding sequence is TGTGCCAGCAGTTACCGGCAGAACTATGGCTACACCTTC.

J is TRBJ1-2 and V is TRBV2, with D tentatively TRBD1 (5 bases). The CDR3 runs 13 residues. Germline-derived CDR1 and CDR2 are SNHLY and FYNNEI. With 6 bases removed from V and 8 bases from J, the gap between germline ends came to 16 bases. CDR3 bases: TGTGCCAGCAGCCCCATGGGGCGAGGCGGCTACACCTTC. Encoded protein: CASSPMGRGGYTF.

The V gene is TRBV15, the J gene TRBJ1-3; no definite D call. The CDR3 runs 15 residues. Germline V gene sequence: CDR1 LNHNV, CDR2 YYDKDF (reference sequence). Trimming pared 3 bases from V and 4 bases from J, leaving 13 bases between. The CDR3 DNA reads as TGTGCCACCAGCAGTGAGTTCTTGGTGGGAAACACCATATATTTT. Translating gives CATSSEFLVGNTIYF. The full variable domain, with the rest looked up from reference TRBV15 and TRBJ1-3, is DAMVIQNPRYQVTQFGKPVTLSCSQTLNHNVMYWYQQKSSQAPKLLFHYYDKDFNNEADTPDNFQSRRPNTSFCFLDIRSPGLGDTAMYLCATSSEFLVGNTIYFGEGSWLTVV.

V and J are TRBV2 and TRBJ1-1; TRBD1 might be the D (6 bases). Trimming left V 6 bases short and J 1 base short, with 15 bases between. The CDR3 loop spans 15 amino acids. Per the germline V gene, CDR1 is SNHLY and CDR2 is FYNNEI. CDR3 sequence reads: CASREQGIRNTEAFF. In nucleotides, the CDR3 is TGTGCCAGCAGAGAACAGGGAATTCGGAACACTGAAGCTTTCTTT.

V gene TRBV28 combines with J gene TRBJ1-6; D might be TRBD1 (6 bases). V was pared by 9 bases and J by 8 bases, with 20 bases between. Germline-derived CDR1 and CDR2 are MDHEN and SYDVKM. This CDR3 contains 15 residues. The CDR3 sequence: CASSPTGKVYSPLHF. The CDR3 nucleotides are TGTGCCAGTTCGCCGACAGGCAAAGTGTATTCACCCCTCCACTTT. Looking up the rest from reference TRBV28 and TRBJ1-6 gives the full variable domain: DVKVTQSSRYLVKRTGEKVFLECVQDMDHENMFWYRQDPGLGLRLIYFSYDVKMKEKGDIPEGYSVSREKKERFSLILESASTNQTSMYLCASSPTGKVYSPLHFGNGTRLTVT.

The genes are TRBV19 and TRBJ1-5, with D uncertain. Germline values: CDR1 LNHDA, CDR2 SQIVND (reference sequence). The V gene lost 4 bases and the J gene lost 4 bases, with 8 bases spanning the gap. The CDR3 extends over 13 amino acids. CDR3 sequence reads: CASSTERNQPQHF. CDR3 DNA sequence: TGTGCCAGTAGTACGGAACGGAATCAGCCCCAGCATTTT.

The J gene is TRBJ1-1, the V gene TRBV7-8; tentative D call: TRBD1 (5 bases). The CDR3 covers 16 residues. The germline CDR1 and CDR2 sequences are SGHVS and FQNEAQ. Trimming cost V 1 base and J 5 bases, with 17 bases left between them. CDR3 nucleotide sequence: TGTGCCAGCAGCTTAGTATTGGGGGATAAAGGGACTGAAGCTTTCTTT. This codes for CASSLVLGDKGTEAFF.

Here the CDR3 DNA reads TGTGCCAGCAGCCAAGGGACAGGGGGCCTTTCCTACGAGCAGTACTTC. Protein product: CASSQGTGGLSYEQYF. The V and J genes are TRBV3-1 (or the pseudogene TRBV3-2) and TRBJ2-7; 11 nucleotides line up with TRBD1. With 1 base clipped from V and 1 base from J, the junction kept 3 bases outside the gene matches. Germline V CDR1 and CDR2: LGHDT, YNNKEL (reference sequence). This CDR3 is 16 amino acids long.

The rearrangement joins TRBV6-5 to TRBJ1-6; 11 bases are shared with TRBD1. This CDR3 spans 14 amino acids. The germline V gene has CDR1 MNHEY and CDR2 SVGAGI. V was clipped by 6 bases and J by 9 bases; unmatched bases: 4. This CDR3 is CASRPGQGGSPLHF. The CDR3 coding sequence is TGTGCCAGCAGGCCGGGACAGGGGGGTTCACCCCTCCACTTT.

This clone came up a few times. Written as DNA, the CDR3 is TGTGCCAGCAGTGAGGGAGAGACCTACGAGCAGTACTTC. Protein: CASSEGETYEQYF. This sequence joins TRBV2 and TRBJ2-7; tentatively, D is TRBD2 (5 bases). The germline V and J ends were trimmed by 3 bases and 2 bases, with 8 bases remaining between them. This CDR3 region has 13 residues. Germline CDR1 reads SNHLY; CDR2 reads FYNNEI.

The sample holds a few counts of this clone. The J gene is TRBJ2-1, the V gene TRBV5-1; D may correspond to TRBD1 or TRBD2 (5 bases each). V lost 4 bases to trimming and J lost 9 bases, with 11 bases between them. Germline CDR1 reads SGHRS; CDR2 reads YFSETQ. The CDR3 extends over 12 amino acids. The CDR3 DNA follows: TGCGCCAGCAGCCCACATGGGGGTGAGCAGTTCTTC. It translates to CASSPHGGEQFF.

The chain couples TRBV4-1 to TRBJ1-2, with 7 nucleotides matching TRBD1. Looked up from germline, CDR1 is MGHRA and CDR2 is YSYEKL. The junction had 13 bases not matched to a gene; V was cut back by 2 bases and J by 4 bases. The CDR3 spans 17 residues. The DNA for the CDR3 is TGCGCCAGCAGCCAAACTTTGACAGGGAATGTTTTCTATGGCTACACCTTC. Amino acids: CASSQTLTGNVFYGYTF.

The V gene is TRBV5-1, the J gene TRBJ2-3, with D perhaps matching TRBD1 (5 bases). CDR1 and CDR2 from the germline V gene are SGHRS and YFSETQ. With 4 bases removed from V and 2 bases from J, the gap between germline ends came to 11 bases. The CDR3 is made up of 14 amino acids. CDR3 protein: CASSEYRSTDTQYF. The DNA for the CDR3 is TGCGCCAGCAGCGAATACAGGTCCACAGATACGCAGTATTTT. Variable domain in full (rest from reference TRBV5-1 and TRBJ2-3): KAGVTQTPRYLIKTRGQQVTLSCSPISGHRSVSWYQQTPGQGLQFLFEYFSETQRNKGNFPGRFSGRQFSNSRSEMNVSTLELGDSALYLCASSEYRSTDTQYFGPGTRLTVL.

V is TRBV6-5 and J is TRBJ2-2; D perhaps matches TRBD2 (6 bases). Trimming cost V 2 bases and J 4 bases, with 8 bases left between them. The V gene's germline CDR1 is MNHEY and CDR2 SVGAGI. The CDR3 consists of 14 residues. The CDR3 loop reads CASSYDSGTGELFF. CDR3 DNA: TGTGCCAGCAGTTACGATAGCGGCACCGGGGAGCTGTTTTTT.

The chain combines TRBV10-3 with TRBJ1-3; D unclear. Trimming stripped 3 bases from V and 0 bases from J, with 12 bases between. CDR1 is ENHRY, CDR2 SYGVKD, per germline. The CDR3 has 16 amino acids. CDR3: CAISERDPLSGNTIYF. In nucleotides, the CDR3 is TGTGCCATCAGTGAAAGAGACCCCCTCTCTGGAAACACCATATATTTT.

The rearrangement joins TRBV11-2 to TRBJ2-5, with D unclear. The V gene lost 3 bases and the J gene lost 5 bases, with 16 bases spanning the gap. The germline V gene encodes CDR1 SGHAT and CDR2 FQNNGV. The CDR3 totals 15 residues. The DNA of the CDR3 is TGTGCCAGCAGCTTGGAAAGCCGTAGCTTGGAGACCCAGTACTTC. Its translation: CASSLESRSLETQYF.